The 5 T cell receptor beta chains below come from one sample, sequenced in a study of Graves' ophthalmopathy and Graves' hyperthyroidism. TCR beta CDR3 amplification used RNA transcripts. The workflow started with a first-round RT-PCR run with HTBI primers and then moved on to a second-round multiplex PCR. Each CDR3 protein is one row after TCRdb ran MiXCR on the multiplex PCR reads. The sample has approximately 700,000 distinct CDR3 sequences, 35% to 50% seen once. Sequences were obtained from peripheral blood. These receptors were taken from an adult man with Graves' ophthalmopathy.

The chain employs TRBV2 and TRBJ2-7, with 11 bases lining up with TRBD2. The CDR3 has 15 amino acids. V was pared by 5 bases and J by 4 bases, with 7 bases of the junction left unmatched. Per the germline V gene, CDR1 is SNHLY and CDR2 is FYNNEI. CDR3 nucleotides: TGTGCCAGCAGTCTGGGGACTAGCGGTCTATACGAGCAGTACTTC. Translation: CASSLGTSGLYEQYF.

The CDR3 nucleotides are TGCAGTGCAGGGCTTACCGCGGGCACTGAAGCTTTCTTT. Its protein is CSAGLTAGTEAFF. The chain links TRBV20-1 to TRBJ1-1; D not resolved. V lost 6 bases, J lost 4 bases, and 15 bases lay in between. This CDR3 is 13 amino acids long. Germline CDR1 is DFQATT and CDR2 is SNEGSKA (reference sequence).

The V and J genes are TRBV20-1 and TRBJ2-7; TRBD1 agrees at 9 bases. The J segment lost 6 bases and the V segment lost 3 bases, leaving 6 bases of the junction unmatched. The CDR3 totals 13 residues. CDR1 and CDR2 (germline): DFQATT, SNEGSKA (reference sequence). This CDR3 is CSARATGGGEQYF. The CDR3, as DNA: TGCAGTGCTAGGGCGACAGGGGGAGGCGAGCAGTACTTC.

The chain recombines TRBV12-3 or TRBV12-4 with TRBJ1-2; 8 positions agree with TRBD1. The CDR3 has 18 amino acids. The V and J ends lost 10 bases and 1 base, in that order; junction bases with no gene match: 20. The chain's CDR3 is CATRSGTGVFHFNYGYTF. The CDR3, as DNA: TGTGCCACTCGAAGCGGGACAGGCGTCTTTCACTTTAACTATGGCTACACCTTC.

The sample holds many counts of this clonotype. CDR3 in amino acids: CASRRPGTEETQYF. In DNA, the CDR3 is TGTGCCAGCAGGAGACCGGGGACAGAAGAGACCCAGTACTTC. The chain uses TRBV7-2 and TRBJ2-5; TRBD1 agrees at 7 bases. With V trimmed by 6 bases and J by 3 bases, 7 bases remained unmatched. CDR1 and CDR2 (germline): SGHTA, FQGNSA. The CDR3 is 14 residues long.